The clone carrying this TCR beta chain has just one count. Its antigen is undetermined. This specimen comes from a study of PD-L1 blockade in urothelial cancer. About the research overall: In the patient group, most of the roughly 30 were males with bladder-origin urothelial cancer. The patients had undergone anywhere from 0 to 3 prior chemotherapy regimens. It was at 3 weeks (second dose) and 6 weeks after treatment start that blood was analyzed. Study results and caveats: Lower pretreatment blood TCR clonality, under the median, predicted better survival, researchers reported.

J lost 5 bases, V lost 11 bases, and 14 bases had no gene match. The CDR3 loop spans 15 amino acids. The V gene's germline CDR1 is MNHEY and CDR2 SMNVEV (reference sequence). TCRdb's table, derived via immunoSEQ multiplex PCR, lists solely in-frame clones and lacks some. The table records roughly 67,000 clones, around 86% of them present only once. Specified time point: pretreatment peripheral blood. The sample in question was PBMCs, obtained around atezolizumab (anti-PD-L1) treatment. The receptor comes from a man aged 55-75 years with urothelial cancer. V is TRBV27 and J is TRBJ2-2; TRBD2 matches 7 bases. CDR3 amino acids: CAAAELARGTGELFF. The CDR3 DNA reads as TGTGCCGCAGCGGAACTAGCGAGGGGAACCGGGGAGCTGTTTTTT.